This T cell receptor (beta chain) was captured in a study of control samples from healthy donors and cancer patients (dated by TCRdb to the early 2020s). CDR1 and CDR2, per the germline V gene (reference sequence), are LNHDA and SQIVND. Germline trimming amounts to 2 bases on V and 7 bases on J, with 5 as the count of junction bases outside the gene matches. The CDR3 runs 15 residues from the cysteine to the phenylalanine. Only the CDR3 part of the read is kept: 45 bases, read in frame from the first base. Libraries came from the immunoSEQ multiplex PCR assay. Drawn from immuneACCESS, this table holds only the in-frame rearrangements with V and J called that TCRdb kept. Clones are partly lost; checked studies trace under half to an unresolved V gene and leave the rest unexplained. The sample includes 170,000 or so clones, with more than 85% observed a single time. The ten largest clones represent roughly 2.1% of the sample.

As to this clone: This clone's antigen is unknown. Base qualities are not at hand, and no much larger clone is one base apart.

The sequence derives from a woman aged 35 to 49 in good health. The chain employs TRBV19 and TRBJ1-6; 7 middle bases align to TRBD1. Sequenced: blood. The DNA reads as follows: TGTGCCAGTAGTATAACGGACAGGCGGAATTCACCCCTCCACTTT. Translated, this is CASSITDRRNSPLHF.